This T cell receptor (beta chain) stems from a study of CD8 T cells in Susac syndrome. With random hexamers, 0.5 to 1 ug RNA was reverse transcribed. Coverage of TCR beta CDR3 amplification by immunoSEQ multiplex PCR extended to 54 Vbeta and 13 Jbeta. TCRdb re-called the immunoSEQ multiplex PCR reads with MiXCR, one entry per CDR3 protein. The table has under 95,000 distinct CDR3 sequences, about 95% seen once. V lost 6 bases, J lost 1 base, and 6 bases stayed unmatched. The CDR3 loop spans 14 amino acids. Sequenced input: CD4+ T cells from PBMCs. The chain recombines TRBV12-3 or TRBV12-4 with TRBJ2-7; TRBD1 matches at 7 bases. The sequence came from a human donor with Susac syndrome. The CDR3 is CASRGRQGSYEQYF. For the CDR3, the DNA is TGTGCCAGCAGGGGACGACAGGGTTCCTACGAGCAGTACTTC.